The entry below describes one T cell receptor beta chain. As yet, its antigen is unknown. The data were taken from a study of T cells in Graves' hyperthyroidism and ophthalmopathy. General study results and limits: Progression to ophthalmopathy was predicted a median of roughly seven months early. Researchers found most expanded thyroid clonotypes above 0.001 in blood as well.

Amplified TCR beta CDR3 regions derived from RNA transcripts. The HTBI set primed first-round TCR CDR3 RT-PCR. TCRdb re-derived calls from the multiplex PCR reads in MiXCR, one entry per CDR3 protein. Found here are approximately 330,000 distinct CDR3 sequences, around 13% of them singletons; the top ten hold 34%. The V and J ends lost 1 base and 1 base respectively, with 14 bases between them. The length of the CDR3 is 16 residues. In germline, CDR1 is SGHNT, CDR2 YENEEA. The rearrangement joins TRBV11-3 to TRBJ2-7; TRBD1 is a possible D gene (6 bases). This TCR was sampled from a woman in her thirties or forties with Graves' ophthalmopathy. The sample was blood. DNA of the CDR3: TGTGCCAGCAGCTTAGTCGGGACATTGACGTCCTACGAGCAGTACTTC. Amino acid sequence: CASSLVGTLTSYEQYF.